This is a list of T cell receptor beta chains from one sample in a study of T cell repertoires in cytomegalovirus infection. No antigens are known for them. TCRdb reprocessed the reads via MiXCR and lists one record per CDR3 protein. The data hold 700,000 to 850,000 distinct CDR3 sequences, with about 33% observed a single time. The source was cultured CD8+ T cells from PBMCs, collected from culture after CMV antigen stimulation. The receptors derive from a human donor in good health (CMV status not recorded). Some clones in this sample may be carry-over from other donors' samples. Each CDR3 is given with its conserved first and last residue. Fields, in order: D gene, V gene, clone size, J gene, CDR3 DNA, CDR3 protein. The D gene is left open where the match is weak. Expanded clones are given a class, and other clones once, few, many or no size at all.

>TRBD1|TRBV2|.|TRBJ1-1
TGTGCCAGCAGCGCCGACAGGGGGAACACTGAAGCTTTCTTT
CASSADRGNTEAFF
>TRBD1|TRBV5-4|few|TRBJ2-3
TGTGCCAGCAGCGTAAGACAGGGTGCGACAGATACGCAGTATTTT
CASSVRQGATDTQYF
>.|TRBV7-2|many|TRBJ2-3
TGTGCCAGCAGCTTAGGGGGACTGGCCACAGATACGCAGTATTTT
CASSLGGLATDTQYF
>.|TRBV27|.|TRBJ1-1
TGTGCCAGCAGTTATAGATCAGGGCCGCCTACGTCAGCTGAAGCTTTCTTT
CASSYRSGPPTSAEAFF
>.|TRBV7-9|.|TRBJ2-7
TGTGCCAGCAGCCAATTTGGGGACGAGCAGTACTTC
CASSQFGDEQYF
>.|TRBV28|many|TRBJ2-2
TGTGCCAGCAGTTCCCCTAGAGGCGGGGTCAACACCGGGGAGCTGTTTTTT
CASSSPRGGVNTGELFF
>.|TRBV20-1|few|TRBJ1-1
TGCAGTGCTAGGTACAGGCTCTTGAACACTGAAGCTTTCTTT
CSARYRLLNTEAFF
>.|TRBV7-3|few|TRBJ1-1
TGTGCCAGCAGCTTTGGATCGAGGGCTGAAGCTTTCTTT
CASSFGSRAEAFF
>.|TRBV12-3/TRBV12-4|once|TRBJ2-7
TGTGCCAGCAGTTTTGGCTACCAATACGAGCAGTACTTC
CASSFGYQYEQYF
>.|TRBV18|.|TRBJ2-7
TGTGCCAGCTCGGACAGCCAGCGAAGCTCCTACGAGCAGTACTTC
CASSDSQRSSYEQYF
>.|TRBV7-9|.|TRBJ1-2
TGTGCCATCAGCTTCGAATATGGCTACACCTTC
CAISFEYGYTF
>.|TRBV12-3/TRBV12-4|.|TRBJ2-1
TGTGCCAGCAGTCCGAGGGTTGATGAGCAGTTCTTC
CASSPRVDEQFF
>TRBD2|TRBV4-3|.|TRBJ2-3
TGCGCCAGCAGCAATCGACTAGCGGGGGTTAGCACAGATACGCAGTATTTT
CASSNRLAGVSTDTQYF
>.|TRBV5-1|.|TRBJ1-2
TGCGCCAGCAGCTTGCCGACGTATGACTATGGCTACACCTTC
CASSLPTYDYGYTF
>.|TRBV6-1|.|TRBJ2-1
TGTGCCAGCAGTGGTGAGACTGGCGGGACCAACTCCTACAATGAGCAGTTCTTC
CASSGETGGTNSYNEQFF
>TRBD1|TRBV12-3/TRBV12-4|few|TRBJ1-1
TGTGCCAGCAGTTCAACAGGACAGGGCCCGAACACTGAAGCTTTCTTT
CASSSTGQGPNTEAFF
>.|TRBV20-1|few|TRBJ1-1
TGCAGCACCCGGGGGGCCACTGAAGCTTTCTTT
CSTRGATEAFF
>.|TRBV7-9|.|TRBJ1-6
TGTGCCAGCAGCGCCCTAGGGAACACTTCACCCCTCCACTTT
CASSALGNTSPLHF
>.|TRBV4-1|few|TRBJ1-1
TGCGCCAGCAGCCGTGAACCGATCACTGAAGCTTTCTTT
CASSREPITEAFF
>.|TRBV7-9|.|TRBJ1-4
TGTGCCAGCAGCTTAAGTCCGGGGGCTGATGAAAAACTGTTTTTT
CASSLSPGADEKLFF
>.|TRBV5-1|.|TRBJ2-3
TGCGCCAGCAGCTTGGAGTCAAAAGGGGATACGCAGTATTTT
CASSLESKGDTQYF
>.|TRBV6-1|.|TRBJ2-1
TGTGCCAGCAGTGCCCAGGGGTACAATGAGCAGTTCTTC
CASSAQGYNEQFF
>.|TRBV7-8|many|TRBJ1-1
TGTGCCAGCAGCTTAGTTCAGGGTCAGCAGACTGAAGCTTTCTTT
CASSLVQGQQTEAFF
>.|TRBV7-9|few|TRBJ1-2
TGTGCCAGCAGCTTAAGCGACGGTTTCTATGGCTACACCTTC
CASSLSDGFYGYTF
>.|TRBV10-3|.|TRBJ2-7
TGTGCCATCAGTGAGTCACCGGCTAGCGTACACGAGCAGTACTTC
CAISESPASVHEQYF
>.|TRBV2|few|TRBJ2-1
TGTGCCAGCAGCATCAAATGGGAAGCTTTTGAGCAGTTCTTC
CASSIKWEAFEQFF
>TRBD1|TRBV9|.|TRBJ1-2
TGTGCCAGCAGACTCGGGACAGGGAACTATGGCTACACCTTC
CASRLGTGNYGYTF
>.|TRBV7-2|.|TRBJ2-1
TGTGCCAGCAGCCCCCCAGGGGGGGCCTGGTACAATGAGCAGTTCTTC
CASSPPGGAWYNEQFF
>TRBD1|TRBV27|few|TRBJ2-3
TGTGCCAGCAGGACCTGGGACAGGGGGCATGGCACAGATACGCAGTATTTT
CASRTWDRGHGTDTQYF
>.|TRBV11-2|.|TRBJ2-5
TGTGCCAGCAGCCCCACCCCGGAGACCCAGTACTTC
CASSPTPETQYF
>TRBD2|TRBV12-5|few|TRBJ2-3
TGTGCTAGTGGTTTCCTCCCCCGACTAGCGGGGGTCCCAGATACGCAGTATTTT
CASGFLPRLAGVPDTQYF
>.|TRBV28|few|TRBJ2-1
TGTGCCAGCAGACCAGCTCGGGATGAGCAGTTCTTC
CASRPARDEQFF
>.|TRBV2|few|TRBJ1-2
TGTGCCAGCAGTGAAAAGGCGAACTATGGCTACACCTTC
CASSEKANYGYTF
>.|TRBV7-3|.|TRBJ1-1
TGTGCCAGCAGCTCACGGAGGGCAGGGCTGAACACTGAAGCTTTCTTT
CASSSRRAGLNTEAFF
>TRBD1|TRBV15|many|TRBJ2-1
TGTGCCACGGGGACAGGAACCAATGAGCAGTTCTTC
CATGTGTNEQFF
>.|TRBV28|few|TRBJ1-6
TGTGCCAGCAGTTTACAGCACAGGAATTCACCCCTCCACTTT
CASSLQHRNSPLHF
>.|TRBV10-2|.|TRBJ2-1
TGCGCCAGCAGTGAGTACAAATTCTCCTACAATGAGCAGTTCTTC
CASSEYKFSYNEQFF
>.|TRBV7-2|once|TRBJ1-2
TGTGCCAGCAACAGACGGGACATCGTGGAGGGCTACACCTTC
CASNRRDIVEGYTF
>.|TRBV7-9|.|TRBJ2-1
TGTGCCAGCAGCGCAGAAGGCAGAAATGAGCAGTTCTTC
CASSAEGRNEQFF
>.|TRBV20-1|.|TRBJ1-5
TGCAGTGCTAGAGATGCGGAATGGAATAGCAATCAGCCCCAGCATTTT
CSARDAEWNSNQPQHF
>TRBD1|TRBV6-1|.|TRBJ2-1
TGTGCCAGCAGGCCCAGGGACAGGGATTACTCCTACAATGAGCAGTTCTTC
CASRPRDRDYSYNEQFF
>TRBD1|TRBV19|few|TRBJ1-5
TGTGCCAGTAGTATCAGGGACAGGGGATTATGGCCCCAGCATTTT
CASSIRDRGLWPQHF
>TRBD2|TRBV7-6|.|TRBJ2-2
TGTGCCAGCGAGCGGGGCGGGGAGCTGTTTTTT
CASERGGELFF
>.|TRBV6-6|few|TRBJ1-5
TGTGCCACCGAGAGTGGCGCCAATCAGCCCCAGCATTTT
CATESGANQPQHF
>.|TRBV27|few|TRBJ1-2
TGTGCCAGCAGCCGTCGGGACGGAAATAACTATGGCTACACCTTC
CASSRRDGNNYGYTF
>TRBD1|TRBV7-2|many|TRBJ1-2
TGTGCCAGCAGCTTAGTTACTCCGGGACAGGGGACTGGGGGCTACACCTTC
CASSLVTPGQGTGGYTF
>.|TRBV7-9|few|TRBJ1-1
TGTGCCAGCAGCGCCCCGGGGCGCGAAATGAACACTGAAGCTTTCTTT
CASSAPGREMNTEAFF
>.|TRBV23-1|.|TRBJ1-1
TGCGCCAGCAGTCCTGGAGGGAGGGCGAACACTGAAGCTTTCTTT
CASSPGGRANTEAFF
>.|TRBV24-1|many|TRBJ2-5
TGTGCCACCAGTGTGGCAGGGGTGGAGACCCAGTACTTC
CATSVAGVETQYF
>.|TRBV27|many|TRBJ1-5
TGTGCCAGCAGTTTATCAGGGTATCAGCCCCAGCATTTT
CASSLSGYQPQHF
>.|TRBV6-1|few|TRBJ2-3
TGTGCCAGCAGGCAGGGGTCAAATACGCAGTATTTT
CASRQGSNTQYF
>.|TRBV9|few|TRBJ1-5
TGTGCCAGCAGTCGTGACGGGCCGAATCAGCCCCAGCATTTT
CASSRDGPNQPQHF
>.|TRBV7-6|.|TRBJ2-3
TGTGCCAGCAGCTTACTTACAGAGGACACAGATACGCAGTATTTT
CASSLLTEDTDTQYF
>.|TRBV6-2/TRBV6-3|few|TRBJ2-1
TGTGCCAGCAGTTATTTTATTTCCTACAATGAGCAGTTCTTC
CASSYFISYNEQFF
>.|TRBV5-6|.|TRBJ1-4
TGTGCCAGCAGCTCGCATTCTCGAGGTCTCCATGAAAAACTGTTTTTT
CASSSHSRGLHEKLFF
>.|TRBV7-9|few|TRBJ1-1
TGTGCCAGCAGCCCAAGGACGTTGCCAATGAACACTGAAGCTTTCTTT
CASSPRTLPMNTEAFF
>TRBD2|TRBV12-3/TRBV12-4|.|TRBJ2-1
TGTGCCAGCAGTTTACTTGCGGGGGGTAGGGGAAATGAGCAGTTCTTC
CASSLLAGGRGNEQFF
>TRBD1|TRBV7-9|few|TRBJ1-1
TGTGCCAGCAGCCATACAGGGGGATTCACTGAAGCTTTCTTT
CASSHTGGFTEAFF
>.|TRBV27|many|TRBJ2-2
TGTGCCAGCAGCTTCTCCCGGGGAACCGGGGAGCTGTTTTTT
CASSFSRGTGELFF
>.|TRBV12-5|few|TRBJ2-5
TGTGCTAGTGTTAGAGGGGGCCAAGAGACCCAGTACTTC
CASVRGGQETQYF